A single sample gave rise to the 10 T cell receptor beta chains below, sequenced in a study of T cell responses to AZD1222 COVID-19 vaccine. Assay: immunoSEQ multiplex PCR; the TCRdb copy retains only in-frame clones and omits some. This table holds over 100,000 clones, more than 75% found once. Specimen: peripheral blood, collected on day 0 of AZD1222 vaccination. Source of these receptors: an adult in good health.

The genes are TRBV11-2 and TRBJ1-1, with D tentatively TRBD1 (6 bases). The CDR3 consists of 14 residues. V was clipped by 5 bases and J by 5 bases, with 15 bases between them. Per the germline V gene, CDR1 is SGHAT and CDR2 is FQNNGV. CDR3: CASSIGQWETEAFF. The CDR3, as DNA: TGTGCCAGCAGCATAGGACAGTGGGAGACTGAAGCTTTCTTT.

The chain employs TRBV6-2 or TRBV6-3 and TRBJ2-1, with 11 bases matching TRBD2. With V trimmed by 6 bases and J by 2 bases, 6 bases remained unmatched. The CDR3 loop spans 16 amino acids. The germline V gene encodes CDR1 MNHEY and CDR2 SVGEGT. DNA for the CDR3: TGTGCCAGCAGCCGAACTAGCGGGGGCCCCTACAATGAGCAGTTCTTC. Its protein is CASSRTSGGPYNEQFF.

Only a few counts were recorded for this clone. The chain carries TRBV29-1 and TRBJ1-2; no clear D gene. The CDR3 is 11 amino acids. CDR1 is SQVTM and CDR2 is ANQGSEA in the germline V gene. Trimming stripped 3 bases from V and 7 bases from J, with 9 bases between. In DNA form, the CDR3 reads TGCAGCGTTGACGACATCTCTGGCTACACCTTC. Amino acids: CSVDDISGYTF.

The V gene is TRBV11-1, the J gene TRBJ1-2, with 7 bases identical to TRBD1. Trimming at V came to 5 bases and at J to 4 bases, leaving 7 bases not matched to a gene. Germline assignment: CDR1 SGHAT and CDR2 FQDESV (reference sequence). The CDR3 has 14 residues. The CDR3 here is CASSRPGQPYGYTF. The CDR3 bases are TGTGCCAGCAGCCGCCCGGGACAGCCCTATGGCTACACCTTC.

The rearrangement links TRBV5-1 to TRBJ1-1; D is undetermined. Trimming left V 6 bases short and J 1 base short, with 16 bases between. CDR1 and CDR2 (germline): SGHRS, YFSETQ. The CDR3 has 15 amino acids. CDR3 residues: CASTRGLPSNTEAFF. The CDR3 region has the DNA TGCGCCAGCACCCGCGGTCTACCATCGAACACTGAAGCTTTCTTT.

This chain connects TRBV30 to TRBJ1-1, with 7 nucleotides matching TRBD1. The germline V gene encodes CDR1 GTSNPN and CDR2 SVGIG (reference sequence). With 0 bases clipped from V and 6 bases from J, the junction kept 10 bases outside the gene matches. The CDR3 totals 15 residues. The CDR3 DNA sequence: TGTGCCTGGAGTGTAAGGGGGCCGCTTCGGGCTGAAGCTTTCTTT. This translates into CAWSVRGPLRAEAFF. Full variable domain (outside the CDR3, taken from reference TRBV30 and TRBJ1-1): SQTIHQWPATLVQPVGSPLSLECTVEGTSNPNLYWYRQAAGRGLQLLFYSVGIGQISSEVPQNLSASRPQDRQFILSSKKLLLSDSGFYLCAWSVRGPLRAEAFFGQGTRLTVV.

This sequence joins TRBV5-5 and TRBJ2-2; no reliable D call. The V end lost 2 bases, the J end lost 1 base, and 6 bases lay between the germline ends. Per germline, CDR1 SGHKS and CDR2 YYEKEE (reference sequence). The CDR3 loop spans 14 amino acids. The CDR3 sequence is CASSFSGNTGELFF. DNA for the CDR3: TGTGCCAGCAGCTTTTCCGGGAACACCGGGGAGCTGTTTTTT.

The rearrangement links TRBV5-1 to TRBJ1-5; 11 nucleotides match TRBD1. CDR1 SGHRS and CDR2 YFSETQ come from the germline V gene. The CDR3 length is 16 residues. The V and J ends lost 4 bases and 0 bases, in that order; junction bases with no gene match: 3. CDR3 coding DNA: TGCGCCAGCAGCACCGGGACAGGGGGTAGCAATCAGCCCCAGCATTTT. Residues: CASSTGTGGSNQPQHF.

This chain connects TRBV27 to TRBJ1-3; D gene ambiguous. Trimming removed 4 bases at V and 0 bases at J, with 10 bases between. This CDR3 has 15 amino acids. Germline V gene lookup returns CDR1 MNHEY and CDR2 SMNVEV (reference sequence). CDR3 nucleotides: TGTGCCAGCAGTTCCCTCCGGAACTCTGGAAACACCATATATTTT. Protein sequence: CASSSLRNSGNTIYF.

The CDR3 DNA sequence: TGTGCCAGCTGTCTCCGGGCAGACGATAGCAATCAGCCCCAGCATTTT. This sequence encodes CASCLRADDSNQPQHF. The chain recombines TRBV27 with TRBJ1-5; D not resolved. Germline assignment: CDR1 MNHEY and CDR2 SMNVEV (reference sequence). V gave up 8 bases and J gave up 0 bases, with 17 bases separating them. The length of the CDR3 is 16 residues.